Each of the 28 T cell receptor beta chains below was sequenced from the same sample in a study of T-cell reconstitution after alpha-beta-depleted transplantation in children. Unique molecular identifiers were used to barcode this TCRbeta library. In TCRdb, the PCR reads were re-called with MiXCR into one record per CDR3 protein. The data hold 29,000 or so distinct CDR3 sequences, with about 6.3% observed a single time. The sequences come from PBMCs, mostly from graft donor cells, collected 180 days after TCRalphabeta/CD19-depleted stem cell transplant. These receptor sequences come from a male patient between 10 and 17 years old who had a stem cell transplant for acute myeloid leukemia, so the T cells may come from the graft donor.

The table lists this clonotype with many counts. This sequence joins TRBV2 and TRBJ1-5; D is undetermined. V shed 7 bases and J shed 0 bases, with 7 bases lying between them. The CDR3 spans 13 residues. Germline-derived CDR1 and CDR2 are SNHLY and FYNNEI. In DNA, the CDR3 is TGTGCCAGCACGCGCTATAGCAATCAGCCCCAGCATTTT. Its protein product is CASTRYSNQPQHF.

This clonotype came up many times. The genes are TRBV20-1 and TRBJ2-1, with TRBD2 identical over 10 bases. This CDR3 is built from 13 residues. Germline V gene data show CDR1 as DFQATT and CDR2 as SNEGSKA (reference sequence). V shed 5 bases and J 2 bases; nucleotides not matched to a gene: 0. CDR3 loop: CSALAGAYNEQFF. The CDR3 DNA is TGCAGTGCTCTAGCGGGGGCCTACAATGAGCAGTTCTTC.

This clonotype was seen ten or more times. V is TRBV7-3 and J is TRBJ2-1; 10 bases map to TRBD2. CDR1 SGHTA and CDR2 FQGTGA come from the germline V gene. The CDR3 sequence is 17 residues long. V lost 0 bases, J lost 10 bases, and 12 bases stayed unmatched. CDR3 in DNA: TGTGCCAGCAGCTTAACCTTCGGGCTAGCGGGAGCGGGGGAGCAGTTCTTC. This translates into CASSLTFGLAGAGEQFF.

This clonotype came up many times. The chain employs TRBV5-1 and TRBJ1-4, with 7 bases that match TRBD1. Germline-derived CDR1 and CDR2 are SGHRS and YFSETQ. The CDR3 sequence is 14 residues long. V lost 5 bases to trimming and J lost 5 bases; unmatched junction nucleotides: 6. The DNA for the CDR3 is TGCGCCAGCAGTTCGACAGGGAGCAATGAAAAACTGTTTTTT. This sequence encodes CASSSTGSNEKLFF.

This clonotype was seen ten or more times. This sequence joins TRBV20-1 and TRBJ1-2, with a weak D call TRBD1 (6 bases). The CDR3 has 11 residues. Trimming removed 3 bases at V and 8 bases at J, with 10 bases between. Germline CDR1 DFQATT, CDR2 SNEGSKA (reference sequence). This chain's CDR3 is CSASTGLGYTF. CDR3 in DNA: TGCAGTGCTAGCACAGGGCTCGGCTACACCTTC.

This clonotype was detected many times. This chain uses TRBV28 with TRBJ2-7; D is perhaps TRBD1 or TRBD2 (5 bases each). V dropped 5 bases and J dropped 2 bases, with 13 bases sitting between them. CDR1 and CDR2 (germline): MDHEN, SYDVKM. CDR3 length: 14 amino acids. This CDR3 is CASSGTTPPYEQYF. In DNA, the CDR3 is TGTGCCAGCAGTGGGACCACTCCACCCTACGAGCAGTACTTC.

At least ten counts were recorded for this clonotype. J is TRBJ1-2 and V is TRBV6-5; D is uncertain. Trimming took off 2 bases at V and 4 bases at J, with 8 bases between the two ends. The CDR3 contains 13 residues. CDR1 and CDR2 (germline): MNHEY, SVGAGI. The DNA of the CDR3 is TGTGCCAGCAGTTACCGGGCAATCTATGGCTACACCTTC. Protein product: CASSYRAIYGYTF.

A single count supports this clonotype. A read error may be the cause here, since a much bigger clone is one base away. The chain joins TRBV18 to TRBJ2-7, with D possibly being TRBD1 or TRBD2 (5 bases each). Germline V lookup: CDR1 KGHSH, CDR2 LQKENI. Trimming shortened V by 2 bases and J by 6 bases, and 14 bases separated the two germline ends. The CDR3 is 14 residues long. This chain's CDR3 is CASSPAQGAVEQYF. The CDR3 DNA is TGTGCCAGCTCACCAGCCCAGGGAGCCGTCGAGCAGTACTTC.

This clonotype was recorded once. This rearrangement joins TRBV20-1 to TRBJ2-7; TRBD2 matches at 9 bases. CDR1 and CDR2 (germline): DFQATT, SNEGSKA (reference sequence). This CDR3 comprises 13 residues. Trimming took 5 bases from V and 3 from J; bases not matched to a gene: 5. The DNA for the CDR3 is TGCAGTGCTCTAGCGGGAAAAGACTACGAGCAGTACTTC. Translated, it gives CSALAGKDYEQYF.

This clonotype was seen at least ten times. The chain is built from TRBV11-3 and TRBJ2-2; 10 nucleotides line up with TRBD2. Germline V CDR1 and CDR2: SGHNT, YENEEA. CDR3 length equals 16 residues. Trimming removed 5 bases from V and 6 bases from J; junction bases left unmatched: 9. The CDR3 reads CASSGRLAGGSGELFF. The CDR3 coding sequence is TGTGCCAGCAGCGGACGATTAGCGGGAGGTTCCGGGGAGCTGTTTTTT.

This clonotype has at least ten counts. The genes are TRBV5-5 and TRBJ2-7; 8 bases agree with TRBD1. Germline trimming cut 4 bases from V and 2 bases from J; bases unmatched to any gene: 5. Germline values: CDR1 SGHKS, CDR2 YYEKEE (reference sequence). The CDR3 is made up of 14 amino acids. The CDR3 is CASSNRDRTYEQYF. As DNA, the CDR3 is TGTGCCAGCAGCAACCGGGACAGGACCTACGAGCAGTACTTC. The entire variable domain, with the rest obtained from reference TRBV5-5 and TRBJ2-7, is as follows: DAGVTQSPTHLIKTRGQQVTLRCSPISGHKSVSWYQQVLGQGPQFIFQYYEKEERGRGNFPDRFSARQFPNYSSELNVNALLLGDSALYLCASSNRDRTYEQYFGPGTRLTVT.

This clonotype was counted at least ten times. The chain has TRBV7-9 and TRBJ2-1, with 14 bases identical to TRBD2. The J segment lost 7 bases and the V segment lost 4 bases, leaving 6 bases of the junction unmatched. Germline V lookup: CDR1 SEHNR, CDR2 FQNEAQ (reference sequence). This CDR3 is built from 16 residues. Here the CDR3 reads CASSSTSGRAGNEQFF. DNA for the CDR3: TGTGCCAGCAGCTCGACTAGCGGGAGGGCCGGGAATGAGCAGTTCTTC.

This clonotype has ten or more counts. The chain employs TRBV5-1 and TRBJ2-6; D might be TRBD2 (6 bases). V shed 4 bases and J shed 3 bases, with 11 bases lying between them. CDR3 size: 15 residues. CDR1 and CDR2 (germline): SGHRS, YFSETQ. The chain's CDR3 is CASSPGGGGANVLTF. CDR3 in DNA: TGCGCCAGCAGCCCCGGGGGTGGTGGGGCCAACGTCCTGACTTTC. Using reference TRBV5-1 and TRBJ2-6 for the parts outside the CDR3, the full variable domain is KAGVTQTPRYLIKTRGQQVTLSCSPISGHRSVSWYQQTPGQGLQFLFEYFSETQRNKGNFPGRFSGRQFSNSRSEMNVSTLELGDSALYLCASSPGGGGANVLTFGAGSRLTVL.

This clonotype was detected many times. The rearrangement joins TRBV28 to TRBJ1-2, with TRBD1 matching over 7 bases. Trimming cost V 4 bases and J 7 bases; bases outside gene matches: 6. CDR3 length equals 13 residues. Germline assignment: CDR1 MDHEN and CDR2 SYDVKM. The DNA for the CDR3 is TGTGCCAGCAGTTCGACAGGGAAGAGTGGCTACACCTTC. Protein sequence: CASSSTGKSGYTF.

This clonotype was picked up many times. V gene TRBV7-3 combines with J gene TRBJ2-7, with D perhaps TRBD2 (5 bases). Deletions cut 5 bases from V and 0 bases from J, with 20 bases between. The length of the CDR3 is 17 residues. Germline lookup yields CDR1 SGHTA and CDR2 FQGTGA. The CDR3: CASSPFSLGLISYEQYF. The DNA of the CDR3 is TGTGCCAGCAGCCCCTTCTCCCTCGGACTGATCTCCTACGAGCAGTACTTC. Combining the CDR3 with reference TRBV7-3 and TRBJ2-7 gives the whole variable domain GAGVSQTPSNKVTEKGKYVELRCDPISGHTALYWYRQSLGQGPEFLIYFQGTGAADDSGLPNDRFFAVRPEGSVSTLKIQRTERGDSAVYLCASSPFSLGLISYEQYFGPGTRLTVT.

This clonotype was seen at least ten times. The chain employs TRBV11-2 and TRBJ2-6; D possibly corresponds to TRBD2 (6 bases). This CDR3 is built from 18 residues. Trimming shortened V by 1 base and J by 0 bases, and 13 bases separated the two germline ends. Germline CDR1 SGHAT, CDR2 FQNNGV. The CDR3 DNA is TGTGCCAGCAGCTTAGTCTTAGGCGGGACCTCTGGGGCCAACGTCCTGACTTTC. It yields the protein CASSLVLGGTSGANVLTF.

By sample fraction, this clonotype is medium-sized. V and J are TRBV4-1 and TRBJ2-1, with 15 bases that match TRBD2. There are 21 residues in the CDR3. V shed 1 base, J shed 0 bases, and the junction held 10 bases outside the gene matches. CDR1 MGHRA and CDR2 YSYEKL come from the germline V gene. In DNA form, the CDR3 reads TGCGCCAGCAGCCAAGCCCGCACCGGGACTAGCGGGGGGAGCTCCTACAATGAGCAGTTCTTC. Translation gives CASSQARTGTSGGSSYNEQFF.

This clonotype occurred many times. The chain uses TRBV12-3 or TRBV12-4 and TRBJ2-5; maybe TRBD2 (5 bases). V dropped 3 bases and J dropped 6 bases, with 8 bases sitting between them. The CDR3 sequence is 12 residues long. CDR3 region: CASSFGEQTQYF. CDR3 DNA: TGTGCCAGCAGTTTCGGGGAGCAGACCCAGTACTTC.

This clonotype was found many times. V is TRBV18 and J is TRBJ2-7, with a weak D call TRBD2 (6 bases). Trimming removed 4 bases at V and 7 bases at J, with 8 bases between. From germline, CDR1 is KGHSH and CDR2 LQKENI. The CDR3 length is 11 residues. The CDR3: CASSRGLEQYF. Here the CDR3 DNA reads TGTGCCAGCTCACGAGGACTAGAGCAGTACTTC. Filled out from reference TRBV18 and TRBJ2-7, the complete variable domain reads NAGVMQNPRHLVRRRGQEARLRCSPMKGHSHVYWYRQLPEEGLKFMVYLQKENIIDESGMPKERFSAEFPKEGPSILRIQQVVRGDSAAYFCASSRGLEQYFGPGTRLTVT.

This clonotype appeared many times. The CDR3 coding sequence is TGTGCCATCAGAGAGGGGACAGGGACTCAAGAGACCCAGTACTTC. Protein: CAIREGTGTQETQYF. This rearrangement joins TRBV10-3 to TRBJ2-5; TRBD1 matches 9 bases. From germline, CDR1 is ENHRY and CDR2 SYGVKD. The CDR3 spans 15 residues. J lost 2 bases, V lost 6 bases, and 7 bases had no gene match.

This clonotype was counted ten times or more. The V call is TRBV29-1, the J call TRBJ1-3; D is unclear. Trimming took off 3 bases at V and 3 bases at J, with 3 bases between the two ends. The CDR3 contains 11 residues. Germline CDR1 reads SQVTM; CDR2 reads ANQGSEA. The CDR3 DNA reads TGCAGCGTTGACAGTGGAAACACCATATATTTT. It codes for CSVDSGNTIYF.

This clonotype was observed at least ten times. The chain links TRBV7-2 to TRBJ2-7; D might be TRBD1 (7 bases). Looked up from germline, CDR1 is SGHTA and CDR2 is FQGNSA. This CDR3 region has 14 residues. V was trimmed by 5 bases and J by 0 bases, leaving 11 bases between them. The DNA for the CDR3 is TGTGCCAGCAGCCCCCAGGGGGGCTCCTACGAGCAGTACTTC. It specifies CASSPQGGSYEQYF. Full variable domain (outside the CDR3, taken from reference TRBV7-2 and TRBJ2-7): GAGVSQSPSNKVTEKGKDVELRCDPISGHTALYWYRQSLGQGLEFLIYFQGNSAPDKSGLPSDRFSAERTGGSVSTLTIQRTQQEDSAVYLCASSPQGGSYEQYFGPGTRLTVT.

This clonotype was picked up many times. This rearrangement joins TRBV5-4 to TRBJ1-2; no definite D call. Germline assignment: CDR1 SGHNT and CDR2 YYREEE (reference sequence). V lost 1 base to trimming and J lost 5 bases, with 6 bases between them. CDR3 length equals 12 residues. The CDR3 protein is CASSLTDYGYTF. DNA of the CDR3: TGTGCCAGCAGCTTGACAGATTATGGCTACACCTTC. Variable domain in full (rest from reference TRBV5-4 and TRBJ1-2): ETGVTQSPTHLIKTRGQQVTLRCSSQSGHNTVSWYQQALGQGPQFIFQYYREEENGRGNFPPRFSGLQFPNYSSELNVNALELDDSALYLCASSLTDYGYTFGSGTRLTVV.

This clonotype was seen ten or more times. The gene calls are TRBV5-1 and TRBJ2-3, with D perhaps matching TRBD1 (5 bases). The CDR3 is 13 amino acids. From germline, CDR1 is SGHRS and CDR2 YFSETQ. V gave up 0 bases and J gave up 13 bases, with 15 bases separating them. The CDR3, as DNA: TGCGCCAGCAGCTTGGATGGTGGGGCCATGGAGTATTTT. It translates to CASSLDGGAMEYF.

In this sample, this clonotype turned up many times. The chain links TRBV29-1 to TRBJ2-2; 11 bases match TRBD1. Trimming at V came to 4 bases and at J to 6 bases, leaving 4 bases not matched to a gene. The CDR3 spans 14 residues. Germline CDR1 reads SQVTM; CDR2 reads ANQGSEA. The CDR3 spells CSVAWTGGAGELFF. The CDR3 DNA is TGCAGCGTTGCCTGGACAGGGGGCGCCGGGGAGCTGTTTTTT.

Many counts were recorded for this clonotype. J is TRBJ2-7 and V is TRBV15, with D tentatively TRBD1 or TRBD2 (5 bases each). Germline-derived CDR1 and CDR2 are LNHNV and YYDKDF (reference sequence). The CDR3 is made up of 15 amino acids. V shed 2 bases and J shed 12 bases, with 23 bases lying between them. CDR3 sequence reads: CATSRWGGGGGFRYF. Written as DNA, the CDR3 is TGTGCCACCAGCAGATGGGGTGGGGGTGGGGGATTTAGGTACTTC. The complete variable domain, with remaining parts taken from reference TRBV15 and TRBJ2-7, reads DAMVIQNPRYQVTQFGKPVTLSCSQTLNHNVMYWYQQKSSQAPKLLFHYYDKDFNNEADTPDNFQSRRPNTSFCFLDIRSPGLGDTAMYLCATSRWGGGGGFRYFGPGTRLTVT.

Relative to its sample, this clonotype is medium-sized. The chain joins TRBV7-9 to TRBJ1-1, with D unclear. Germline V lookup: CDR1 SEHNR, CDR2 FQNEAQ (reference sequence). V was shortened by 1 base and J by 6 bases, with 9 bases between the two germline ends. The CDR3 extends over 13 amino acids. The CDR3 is CASSLVVASEAFF. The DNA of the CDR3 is TGTGCCAGCAGCTTAGTAGTGGCGTCTGAAGCTTTCTTT.

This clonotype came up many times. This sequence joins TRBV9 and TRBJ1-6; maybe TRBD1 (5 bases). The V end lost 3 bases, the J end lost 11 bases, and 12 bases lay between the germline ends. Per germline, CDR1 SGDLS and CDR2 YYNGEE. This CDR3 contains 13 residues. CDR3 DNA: TGTGCCAGCAGCGGCCCGTCGGGGGCACCCCTCCACTTT. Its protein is CASSGPSGAPLHF.